A few counts support the clone carrying this T cell receptor (beta chain). Its antigen remains unidentified. The sample is drawn from a study of T cell repertoires in aging, cancer and after chemotherapy. Multiplex touch-down PCR with TRB-A/B primers amplified rearranged V-D-J TRB sequences. Via MiXCR, TCRdb re-called the multiplex PCR reads, giving one row per CDR3 protein. The sample contains fewer than 2,500 distinct CDR3 sequences, about 32% of which appear only once. The template was genomic DNA from peripheral blood, not RNA. Trimming took off 5 bases at V and 5 bases at J, with 6 bases between the two ends. Germline CDR1 reads SEHNR; CDR2 reads FQNEAQ (reference sequence). The CDR3 has 11 amino acids. Broader study findings: In healthy donors, age-related TCR diversity loss mainly reflected lost richness.

The sample comprised blood. The chain carries TRBV7-9 and TRBJ2-5; D is ambiguous. This clonotype was sampled from a human donor with a solid tumor. The CDR3 DNA reads TGTGCCAGCAGCCAAGAGGAGACCCAGTACTTC. Its translation: CASSQEETQYF.